This TCR beta chain was captured by sequencing in a study of shared clonotypes between healthy human individuals. Broader study findings: A few donors showed sharing of 4.5% to 5% of naive CD4 clonotypes. Relative to memory subsets, naive subsets generally showed larger estimated richness.

At deep level, the assay was performed. Original analysis: With immunoSEQ giving junction-only sequences and no quality scores, filtering differed. Method: immunoSEQ multiplex PCR; TCRdb's copy keeps in-frame clones and lacks some. The D gene and trimming were derived from the DNA, and the V and J assignments and clone size from that table. The sample gives some 200,000 clones, 50% to 75% of which show up once; approximately 12% is in the top ten. In the case of this clone: Its antigen is unidentified.

Trimming removed 4 bases at V and 2 bases at J, with 12 bases between. In germline, CDR1 is SGHVS, CDR2 FNYEAQ. The CDR3 spans 14 residues. This receptor was identified in a man in his thirties or forties in good health. The chain has TRBV7-6 and TRBJ2-7, with D perhaps matching TRBD1 (6 bases). Sample: memory CD4+ T cells sorted from blood. Noted subset: CD45RA-negative fraction. The CDR3 DNA follows: TGTGCCAGCAGCTCCTACAGGGACCCCTACGAGCAGTACTTC. As protein: CASSSYRDPYEQYF.